The next 24 T cell receptor beta chains were all read from a single sample in a study of control samples from healthy donors and cancer patients. The table came from immunoSEQ multiplex PCR; TCRdb's copy has only in-frame clones and leaves some out. The sample has 35,000 to 55,000 clones; 60% to 80% are singletons. The sample taken for sequencing was formalin-fixed, paraffin-embedded tissue. These receptors all come from a male donor with melanoma.

The genes are TRBV11-2 and TRBJ2-7; 9 bases fit TRBD1. Germline-derived CDR1 and CDR2 are SGHAT and FQNNGV. V gave up 5 bases and J gave up 0 bases; unmatched junction bases: 5. The CDR3 loop spans 15 amino acids. Here the CDR3 reads CASSLQGQGSYEQYF. The CDR3 DNA reads as TGTGCCAGCAGCCTACAGGGACAGGGCTCCTACGAGCAGTACTTC.

This clone was detected only a few times. The rearrangement uses TRBV27 and TRBJ2-1; D is perhaps TRBD2 (6 bases). CDR3 length equals 15 residues. CDR1 is MNHEY, CDR2 SMNVEV, per germline (reference sequence). V was clipped by 6 bases and J by 0 bases, with 12 bases between them. CDR3 sequence reads: CASSPRRDSYNEQFF. Here the CDR3 DNA reads TGTGCCAGCAGCCCTCGGCGGGACTCCTACAATGAGCAGTTCTTC.

J is TRBJ2-3 and V is TRBV3-1 (or the pseudogene TRBV3-2), with D unresolved. The germline CDR1 and CDR2 sequences are LGHDT and YNNKEL (reference sequence). This CDR3 region has 14 residues. Trimming pared 5 bases from V and 1 base from J, leaving 10 bases between. CDR3 region: CASSSLVGTDTQYF. CDR3 in DNA: TGTGCCAGCAGCTCACTGGTCGGCACAGATACGCAGTATTTT.

This chain connects TRBV5-6 to TRBJ2-7; no clear D. Per the germline V gene, CDR1 is SGHDT and CDR2 is YYEEEE. The V gene lost 5 bases and the J gene lost 0 bases, with 9 bases spanning the gap. This CDR3 is built from 13 residues. CDR3 amino acids: CASSTSASYEQYF. The CDR3 DNA reads TGTGCCAGCAGTACGAGCGCCTCCTACGAGCAGTACTTC.

The chain employs TRBV7-9 and TRBJ2-3; TRBD2 agrees at 7 bases. Germline V lookup: CDR1 SEHNR, CDR2 FQNEAQ (reference sequence). CDR3 length: 15 amino acids. Germline trimming cut 4 bases from V and 3 bases from J; bases unmatched to any gene: 7. CDR3 sequence reads: CASSSWGGLTDTQYF. For the CDR3, the DNA is TGTGCCAGCAGCTCCTGGGGGGGTTTAACAGATACGCAGTATTTT.

The chain combines TRBV5-1 with TRBJ2-7; a weak D match, TRBD2 (6 bases). The CDR3 extends over 14 amino acids. Germline-derived CDR1 and CDR2 are SGHRS and YFSETQ. Trimming removed 5 bases at V and 4 bases at J, with 16 bases between. The CDR3 DNA follows: TGCGCCAGCAGAGCCGGGACTGGGGGTTACGAGCAGTACTTC. This gives the protein CASRAGTGGYEQYF.

To note about this clone: A much larger clone differs by one base, so this may be a read error. This sample includes further DNA sequences coding for the same CDR3. In nucleotides, the CDR3 is TGTGCCAGCAGTTTATGGCTAGCGGAGCACAATGAGCAGTTCTTC. Translation: CASSLWLAEHNEQFF. The V gene is TRBV7-9, the J gene TRBJ2-1, with 7 positions matching TRBD2. Germline values: CDR1 SEHNR, CDR2 FQNEAQ (reference sequence). The CDR3 contains 15 residues. Unmatched junction bases numbered 10, after V lost 6 bases and J lost 5 bases.

The rearrangement links TRBV7-9 to TRBJ2-1; TRBD1 is a possible D gene (6 bases). CDR1 is SEHNR, CDR2 FQNEAQ, per germline (reference sequence). The CDR3 extends over 17 amino acids. The V end was cut by 1 base, the J end by 5 bases, with 18 bases between. CDR3 sequence: CASSLEGGRGRDNEQFF. The CDR3 DNA reads as TGTGCCAGCAGCTTAGAAGGTGGCAGGGGTAGGGACAATGAGCAGTTCTTC.

V and J are TRBV18 and TRBJ2-5, with 8 bases lining up with TRBD1. The CDR3 has 14 residues. CDR1 and CDR2 (germline): KGHSH, LQKENI. Trimming took 5 bases from V and 2 from J; bases not matched to a gene: 4. CDR3 in amino acids: CASSGRDRQETQYF. As DNA, the CDR3 is TGTGCCAGCTCAGGAAGGGACAGGCAAGAGACCCAGTACTTC.

CDR3 in amino acids: CASRKQQPNNSPLHF. For the CDR3, the DNA is TGTGCCAGCAGAAAACAGCAACCTAATAATTCACCCCTCCACTTT. The chain has TRBV28 and TRBJ1-6; D is uncertain. Trimming removed 6 bases at V and 5 bases at J, with 14 bases between. Germline loops: CDR1 MDHEN, CDR2 SYDVKM. This CDR3 has 15 residues.

This chain joins TRBV6-6 and TRBJ1-5, with D unresolved. Trimming removed 2 bases from V and 5 bases from J, with 4 bases in between. The CDR3 is 12 residues long. Germline V gene data show CDR1 as MNHNY and CDR2 as SVGAGI (reference sequence). The CDR3 DNA is TGTGCCAGCAGTTACAGGGATCAGCCCCAGCATTTT. Translation: CASSYRDQPQHF.

This chain connects TRBV6-5 to TRBJ1-1; the D is unclear. The V and J ends lost 6 bases and 3 bases respectively, with 17 bases between them. This CDR3 region has 15 residues. The V gene's germline CDR1 is MNHEY and CDR2 SVGAGI. The CDR3 protein is CASSPLGLGDTEAFF. The CDR3 DNA sequence: TGTGCCAGCAGCCCCCTCGGCCTCGGGGACACTGAAGCTTTCTTT.

This chain links TRBV5-1 with TRBJ1-1; TRBD1 aligns across 11 bases. Germline V gene sequence: CDR1 SGHRS, CDR2 YFSETQ. After removal of 2 bases from V and 0 bases from J, the junction contained 3 bases not matched to a gene. The CDR3 spans 16 residues. CDR3 amino acids: CASSLGQGAMNTEAFF. The CDR3 DNA is TGCGCCAGCAGCTTAGGACAGGGGGCTATGAACACTGAAGCTTTCTTT.

The V gene is TRBV9, the J gene TRBJ1-3; D remains unclear. CDR1 is SGDLS and CDR2 is YYNGEE in the germline V gene. This CDR3 is 16 amino acids long. V was trimmed by 0 bases and J by 1 base, leaving 11 bases between them. The CDR3 reads CASSVGLPRSGNTIYF. CDR3 DNA sequence: TGTGCCAGCAGCGTAGGACTGCCCCGGTCTGGAAACACCATATATTTT.

The chain links TRBV7-8 to TRBJ2-1; possibly TRBD1 for D (5 bases). The CDR3 runs to 14 residues. V dropped 1 base and J dropped 5 bases, with 9 bases sitting between them. In germline, CDR1 is SGHVS, CDR2 FQNEAQ. The CDR3 is CASSLDRFDNEQFF. DNA of the CDR3: TGTGCCAGCAGCTTAGACAGGTTTGACAATGAGCAGTTCTTC.

Regarding this clone: Compared with germline, one end of the junction differs, possibly owing to a read error. V usage is TRBV7-2 and J usage is TRBJ2-7, with TRBD2 identical over 9 bases. In germline, CDR1 is SGHTA, CDR2 FQGNSA. This CDR3 is built from 14 residues. The CDR3 coding sequence is TGTGCCAGCAGCTCGTCACTAGCGGGTGGGGGGGGCCCTTTC. It translates to CASSSSLAGGGGPF.

The rearrangement joins TRBV1 to TRBJ2-7; the table's TRBD1 call for D was not verified on the DNA. TRBV1 is flagged as a pseudogene. CDR3 size: 15 residues. CDR3 loop: CTSSQDPGQGPEQYF. The CDR3 nucleotides are TGCACCAGCAGCCAAGATCCGGGACAGGGCCCCGAGCAGTACTTC.

This clone appeared a few times. CDR3 sequence (DNA): TGTGCCATCAGTGAGTCGAGGGGGGGAGTCGAAGGGGAGCTGTTTTTT. As protein: CAISESRGGVEGELFF. The rearrangement links TRBV10-3 to TRBJ2-2; D is possibly TRBD2 (7 bases). The CDR3 extends over 16 amino acids. The germline gives CDR1 ENHRY, CDR2 SYGVKD. With 0 bases removed from V and 8 bases from J, the gap between germline ends came to 16 bases.

V gene TRBV5-6 combines with J gene TRBJ2-5; 11 bases are a match to TRBD2. The CDR3 has 15 amino acids. Losses at the gene ends were 4 bases for V and 2 bases for J; bases not matched to a gene: 4. Germline CDR1 SGHDT, CDR2 YYEEEE. The CDR3 reads CASSRRLAGQETQYF. CDR3 coding DNA: TGTGCCAGCAGCCGCCGACTAGCGGGGCAAGAGACCCAGTACTTC.

This sequence joins TRBV16 and TRBJ1-2; D perhaps matches TRBD1 (6 bases). This CDR3 spans 14 amino acids. The V gene's germline CDR1 is KGHSY and CDR2 FQNENV. With 2 bases removed from V and 4 bases from J, the gap between germline ends came to 11 bases. This CDR3 is CASSQNREGYGYTF. The DNA for the CDR3 is TGTGCCAGCAGCCAAAACAGGGAGGGCTATGGCTACACCTTC. The full variable domain, rest sourced from reference TRBV16 and TRBJ1-2, is GEEVAQTPKHLVRGEGQKAKLYCAPIKGHSYVFWYQQVLKNEFKFLISFQNENVFDETGMPKERFSAKCLPNSPCSLEIQATKLEDSAVYFCASSQNREGYGYTFGSGTRLTVV.

V and J are TRBV6-5 and TRBJ2-1, with D possibly being TRBD1 (5 bases). V was trimmed by 6 bases and J by 4 bases, leaving 10 bases between them. Germline CDR1 and CDR2: MNHEY and SVGAGI. The CDR3 is made up of 13 amino acids. The chain's CDR3 is CASSLDSYNEQFF. As DNA, the CDR3 is TGTGCCAGCAGCCTCGACAGTTACAATGAGCAGTTCTTC.

This chain links TRBV7-2 with TRBJ2-7; possibly TRBD2 for D (5 bases). The ends were cut back, 5 bases at V and 0 bases at J, with 11 bases in the middle. The germline CDR1 and CDR2 sequences are SGHTA and FQGNSA. The CDR3 extends over 14 amino acids. The CDR3 here is CASSQSGISYEQYF. CDR3 DNA: TGTGCCAGCAGCCAGTCGGGGATCTCCTACGAGCAGTACTTC.

The rearrangement joins TRBV11-3 to TRBJ2-1; 11 nucleotides agree with TRBD2. This CDR3 has 13 amino acids. CDR1 and CDR2 (germline): SGHNT, YENEEA. J gave up 9 bases and V 5 bases, and 3 bases lay outside the gene matches. CDR3 amino acids: CASSGGTSGEQFF. In DNA, the CDR3 is TGTGCCAGCAGCGGGGGGACTAGCGGTGAGCAGTTCTTC.

V gene TRBV11-2 combines with J gene TRBJ2-5, with D uncertain. The germline gives CDR1 SGHAT, CDR2 FQNNGV. The V gene lost 1 base and the J gene lost 2 bases, with 5 bases spanning the gap. This CDR3 is built from 13 residues. This chain's CDR3 is CASSLGRQETQYF. The DNA for the CDR3 is TGTGCCAGCAGCTTAGGGCGGCAAGAGACCCAGTACTTC.